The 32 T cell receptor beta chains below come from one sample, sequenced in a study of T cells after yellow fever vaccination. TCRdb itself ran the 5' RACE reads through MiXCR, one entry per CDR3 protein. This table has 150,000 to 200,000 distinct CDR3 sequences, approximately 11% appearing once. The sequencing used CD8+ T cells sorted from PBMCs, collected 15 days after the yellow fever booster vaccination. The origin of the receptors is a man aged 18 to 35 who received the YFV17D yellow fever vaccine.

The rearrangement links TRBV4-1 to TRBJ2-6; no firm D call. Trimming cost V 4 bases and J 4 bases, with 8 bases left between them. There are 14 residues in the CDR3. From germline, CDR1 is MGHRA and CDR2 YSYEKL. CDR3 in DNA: TGCGCCAGCAGCCCCGTGACAGGGGCCAACGTCCTGACTTTC. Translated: CASSPVTGANVLTF.

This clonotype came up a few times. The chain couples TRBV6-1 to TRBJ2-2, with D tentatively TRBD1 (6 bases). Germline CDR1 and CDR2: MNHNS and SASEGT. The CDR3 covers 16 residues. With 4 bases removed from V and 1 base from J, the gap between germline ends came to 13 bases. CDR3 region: CASSGKQGQNTGELFF. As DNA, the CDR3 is TGTGCCAGCAGTGGCAAACAGGGACAGAACACCGGGGAGCTGTTTTTT.

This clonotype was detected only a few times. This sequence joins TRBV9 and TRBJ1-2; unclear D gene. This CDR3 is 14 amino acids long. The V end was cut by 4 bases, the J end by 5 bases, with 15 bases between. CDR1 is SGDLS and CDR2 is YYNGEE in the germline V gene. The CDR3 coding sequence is TGTGCCAGCAGCCCCGCTGGGCCGGCATATGGCTACACCTTC. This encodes CASSPAGPAYGYTF.

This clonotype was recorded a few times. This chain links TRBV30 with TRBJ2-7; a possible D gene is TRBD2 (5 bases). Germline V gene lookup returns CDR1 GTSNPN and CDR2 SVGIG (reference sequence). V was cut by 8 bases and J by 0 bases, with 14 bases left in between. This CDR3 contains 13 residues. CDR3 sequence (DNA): TGTGCCCAAACCCGGGGATACTCCTACGAGCAGTACTTC. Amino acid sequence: CAQTRGYSYEQYF.

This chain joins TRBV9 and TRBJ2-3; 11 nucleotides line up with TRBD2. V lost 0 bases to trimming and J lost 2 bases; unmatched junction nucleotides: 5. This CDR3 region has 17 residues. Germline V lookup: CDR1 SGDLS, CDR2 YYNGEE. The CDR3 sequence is CASSVAASGGPTDTQYF. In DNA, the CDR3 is TGTGCCAGCAGCGTAGCGGCTAGCGGGGGGCCCACAGATACGCAGTATTTT.

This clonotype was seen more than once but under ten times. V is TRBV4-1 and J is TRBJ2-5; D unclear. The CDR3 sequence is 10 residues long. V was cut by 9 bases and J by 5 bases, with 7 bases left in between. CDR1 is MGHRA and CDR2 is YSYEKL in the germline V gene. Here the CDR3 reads CASGRETQYF. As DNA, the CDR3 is TGCGCCAGTGGGCGGGAGACCCAGTACTTC.

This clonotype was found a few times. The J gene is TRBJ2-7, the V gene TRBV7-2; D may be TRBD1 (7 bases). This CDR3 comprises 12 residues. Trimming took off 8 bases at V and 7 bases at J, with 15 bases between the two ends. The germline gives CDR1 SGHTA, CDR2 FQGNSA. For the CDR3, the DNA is TGTGCCAGCTTAGGTCAGGGGGGAGAGCAGTACTTC. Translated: CASLGQGGEQYF.

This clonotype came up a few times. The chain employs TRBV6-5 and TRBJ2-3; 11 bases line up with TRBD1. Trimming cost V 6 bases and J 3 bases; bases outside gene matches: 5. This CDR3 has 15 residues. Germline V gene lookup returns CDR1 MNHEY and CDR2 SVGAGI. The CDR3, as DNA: TGTGCCAGCAGCCTCGGGACAGGGGGAACAGATACGCAGTATTTT. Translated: CASSLGTGGTDTQYF.

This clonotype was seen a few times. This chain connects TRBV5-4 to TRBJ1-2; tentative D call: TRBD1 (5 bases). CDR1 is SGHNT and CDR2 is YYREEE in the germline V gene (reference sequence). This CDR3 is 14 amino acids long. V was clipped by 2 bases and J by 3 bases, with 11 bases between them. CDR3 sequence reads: CASSFQGVDYGYTF. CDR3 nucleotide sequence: TGTGCCAGCAGCTTTCAGGGTGTTGACTATGGCTACACCTTC.

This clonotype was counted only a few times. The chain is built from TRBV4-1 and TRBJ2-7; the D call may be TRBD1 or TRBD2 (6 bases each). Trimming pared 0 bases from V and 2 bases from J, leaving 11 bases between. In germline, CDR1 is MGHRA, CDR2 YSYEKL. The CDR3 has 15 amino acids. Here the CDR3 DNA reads TGCGCCAGCAGCCAAGAGGGGGGCCTAGCCTACGAGCAGTACGTC. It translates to CASSQEGGLAYEQYV.

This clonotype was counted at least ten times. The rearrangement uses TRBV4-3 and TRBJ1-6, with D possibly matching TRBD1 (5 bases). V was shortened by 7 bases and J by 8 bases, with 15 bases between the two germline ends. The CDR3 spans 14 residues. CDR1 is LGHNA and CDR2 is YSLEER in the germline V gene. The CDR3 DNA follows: TGCGCCAGCATATATTTTCGAGGGGATTCACCCCTCCACTTT. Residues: CASIYFRGDSPLHF.

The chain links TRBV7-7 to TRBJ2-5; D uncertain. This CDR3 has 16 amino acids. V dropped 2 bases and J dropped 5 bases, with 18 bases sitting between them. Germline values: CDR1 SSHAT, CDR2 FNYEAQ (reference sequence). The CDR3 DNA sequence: TGTGCCAGCAGCTTAAGCTTGGACCCCCCCCTTGAGACCCAGTACTTC. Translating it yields CASSLSLDPPLETQYF. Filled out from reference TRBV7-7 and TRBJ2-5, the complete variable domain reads GAGVSQSPRYKVTKRGQDVTLRCDPISSHATLYWYQQALGQGPEFLTYFNYEAQPDKSGLPSDRFSAERPEGSISTLTIQRTEQRDSAMYRCASSLSLDPPLETQYFGPGTRLLVL.

The CDR3 DNA follows: TGCGCCAGCAGCTTGGTATCGGGATCCCATCAGCCCCAGCATTTT. It translates to CASSLVSGSHQPQHF. This rearrangement joins TRBV5-1 to TRBJ1-5; D is ambiguous. In germline, CDR1 is SGHRS, CDR2 YFSETQ. The ends were cut back, 0 bases at V and 5 bases at J, with 12 bases in the middle. The CDR3 is 15 residues long.

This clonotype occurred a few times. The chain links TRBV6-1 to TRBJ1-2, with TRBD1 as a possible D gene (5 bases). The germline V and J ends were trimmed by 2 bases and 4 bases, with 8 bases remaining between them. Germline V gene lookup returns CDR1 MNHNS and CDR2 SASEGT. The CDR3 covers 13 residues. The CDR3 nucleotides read TGTGCCAGCAGTGAATGGGGCACCTATGGCTACACCTTC. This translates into CASSEWGTYGYTF.

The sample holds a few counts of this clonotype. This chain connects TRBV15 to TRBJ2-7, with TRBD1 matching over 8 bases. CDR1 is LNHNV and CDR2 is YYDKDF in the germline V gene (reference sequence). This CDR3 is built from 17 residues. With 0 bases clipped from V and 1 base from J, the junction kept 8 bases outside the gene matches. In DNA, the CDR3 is TGTGCCACCAGCAGAGATCTCGTGACAGGGGTTTCCTACGAGCAGTACGTC. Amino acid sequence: CATSRDLVTGVSYEQYV.

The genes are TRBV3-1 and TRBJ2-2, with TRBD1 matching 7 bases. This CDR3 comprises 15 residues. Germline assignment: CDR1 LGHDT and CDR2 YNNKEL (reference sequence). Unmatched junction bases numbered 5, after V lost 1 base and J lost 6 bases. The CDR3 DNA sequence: TGTGCCAGCAGCCAAGGGACAGGAGTAGCCGGGGAGCTGTTTTTT. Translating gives CASSQGTGVAGELFF.

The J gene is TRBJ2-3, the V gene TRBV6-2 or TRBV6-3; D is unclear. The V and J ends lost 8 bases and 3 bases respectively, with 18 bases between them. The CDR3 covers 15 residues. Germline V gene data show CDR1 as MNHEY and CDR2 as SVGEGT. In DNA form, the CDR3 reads TGTGCCAGCTTAGGATCCACTGCACGGACAGATACGCAGTATTTT. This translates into CASLGSTARTDTQYF.

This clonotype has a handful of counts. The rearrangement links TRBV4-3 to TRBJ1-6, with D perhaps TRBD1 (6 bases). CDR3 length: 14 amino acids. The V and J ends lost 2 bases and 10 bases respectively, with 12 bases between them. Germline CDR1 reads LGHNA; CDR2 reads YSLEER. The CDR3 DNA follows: TGCGCCAGCAGCCAACATAGGGGGGAATCACCCCTCCACTTT. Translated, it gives CASSQHRGESPLHF.

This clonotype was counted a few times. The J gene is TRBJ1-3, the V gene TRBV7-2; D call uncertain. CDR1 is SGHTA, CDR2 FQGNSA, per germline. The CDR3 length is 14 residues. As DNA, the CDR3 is TGTGCTTCGCATGAGGGATCATCTGGAAACACCATATATTTT. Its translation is CASHEGSSGNTIYF.

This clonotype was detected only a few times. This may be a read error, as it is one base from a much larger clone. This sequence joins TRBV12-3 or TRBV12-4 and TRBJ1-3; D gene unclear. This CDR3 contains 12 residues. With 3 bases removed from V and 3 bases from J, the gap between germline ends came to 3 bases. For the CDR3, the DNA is TGTGCCAGCAGTTTTGGTGGAAACACCATATATTTT. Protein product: CASSFGGNTIYF.

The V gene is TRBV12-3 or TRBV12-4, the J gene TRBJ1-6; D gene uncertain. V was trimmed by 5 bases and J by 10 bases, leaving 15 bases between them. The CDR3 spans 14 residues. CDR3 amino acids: CASSPARSGSPLHF. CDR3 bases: TGTGCCAGCAGTCCCGCTCGGAGCGGGTCACCCCTCCACTTT.

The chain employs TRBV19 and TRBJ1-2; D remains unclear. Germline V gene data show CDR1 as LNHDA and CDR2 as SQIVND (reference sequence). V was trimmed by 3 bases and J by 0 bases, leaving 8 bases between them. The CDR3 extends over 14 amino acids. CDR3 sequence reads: CASSIGRTNYGYTF. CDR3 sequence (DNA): TGTGCCAGTAGTATTGGGCGAACTAACTATGGCTACACCTTC.

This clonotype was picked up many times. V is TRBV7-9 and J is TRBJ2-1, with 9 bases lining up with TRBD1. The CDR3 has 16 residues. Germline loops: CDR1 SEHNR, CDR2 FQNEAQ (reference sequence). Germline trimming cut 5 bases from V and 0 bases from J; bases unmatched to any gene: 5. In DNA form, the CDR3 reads TGTGCCAGCAGCCCCCGGACAGGGGTCTCCTACAATGAGCAGTTCTTC. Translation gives CASSPRTGVSYNEQFF.

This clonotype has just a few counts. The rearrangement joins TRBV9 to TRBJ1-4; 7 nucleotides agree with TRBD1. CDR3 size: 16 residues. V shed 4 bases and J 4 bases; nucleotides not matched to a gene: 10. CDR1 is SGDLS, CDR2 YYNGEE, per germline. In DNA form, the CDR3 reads TGTGCCAGCAGCCCTATAGACAGGGCCCATAATGAAAAACTGTTTTTT. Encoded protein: CASSPIDRAHNEKLFF.

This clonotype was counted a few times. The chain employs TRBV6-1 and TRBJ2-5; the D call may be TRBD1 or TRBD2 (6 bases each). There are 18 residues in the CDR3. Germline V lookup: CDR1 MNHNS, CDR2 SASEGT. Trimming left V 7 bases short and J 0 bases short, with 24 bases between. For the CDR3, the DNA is TGTGCCAGCACTCGGAGGGCTCCCGGGGGCCCGTACCAAGAGACCCAGTACTTC. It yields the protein CASTRRAPGGPYQETQYF.

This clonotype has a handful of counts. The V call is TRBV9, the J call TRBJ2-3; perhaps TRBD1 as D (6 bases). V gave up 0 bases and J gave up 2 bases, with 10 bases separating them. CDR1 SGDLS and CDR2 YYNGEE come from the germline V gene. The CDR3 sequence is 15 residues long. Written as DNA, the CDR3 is TGTGCCAGCAGCGTAGACGGACAGTCCACAGATACGCAGTATTTT. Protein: CASSVDGQSTDTQYF.

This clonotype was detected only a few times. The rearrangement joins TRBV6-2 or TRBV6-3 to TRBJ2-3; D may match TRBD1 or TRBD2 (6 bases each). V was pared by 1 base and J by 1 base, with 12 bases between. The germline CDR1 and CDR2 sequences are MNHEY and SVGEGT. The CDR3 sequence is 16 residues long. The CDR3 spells CASSYYREEGTDTQYF. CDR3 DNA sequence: TGTGCCAGCAGTTACTACAGGGAGGAGGGCACAGATACGCAGTATTTT.

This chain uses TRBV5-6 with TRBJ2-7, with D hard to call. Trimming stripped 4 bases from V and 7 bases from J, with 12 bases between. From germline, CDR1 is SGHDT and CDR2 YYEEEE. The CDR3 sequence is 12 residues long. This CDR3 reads CASSVNDGEQYF. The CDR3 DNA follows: TGTGCCAGCAGCGTGAACGATGGGGAGCAGTACTTC.

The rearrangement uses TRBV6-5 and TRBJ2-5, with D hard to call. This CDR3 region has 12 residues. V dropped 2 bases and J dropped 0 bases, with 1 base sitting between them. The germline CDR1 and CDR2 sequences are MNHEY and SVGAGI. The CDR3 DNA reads TGTGCCAGCAGTTACGACCAAGAGACCCAGTACTTC. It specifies CASSYDQETQYF.

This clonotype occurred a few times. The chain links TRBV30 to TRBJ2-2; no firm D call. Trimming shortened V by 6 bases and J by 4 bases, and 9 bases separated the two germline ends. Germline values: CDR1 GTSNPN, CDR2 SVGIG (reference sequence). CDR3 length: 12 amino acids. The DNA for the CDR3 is TGTGCCTGCAATCGTGCCACCGGGGAGCTGTTTTTT. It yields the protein CACNRATGELFF.

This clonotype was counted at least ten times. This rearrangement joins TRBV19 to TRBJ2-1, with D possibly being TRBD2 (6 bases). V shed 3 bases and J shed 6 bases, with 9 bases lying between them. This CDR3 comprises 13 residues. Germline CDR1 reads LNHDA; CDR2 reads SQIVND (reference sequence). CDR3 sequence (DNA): TGTGCCAGTAGTATCGGGACTGCCAATGAGCAGTTCTTC. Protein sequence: CASSIGTANEQFF. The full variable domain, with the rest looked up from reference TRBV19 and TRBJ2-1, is DGGITQSPKYLFRKEGQNVTLSCEQNLNHDAMYWYRQDPGQGLRLIYYSQIVNDFQKGDIAEGYSVSREKKESFPLTVTSAQKNPTAFYLCASSIGTANEQFFGPGTRLTVL.

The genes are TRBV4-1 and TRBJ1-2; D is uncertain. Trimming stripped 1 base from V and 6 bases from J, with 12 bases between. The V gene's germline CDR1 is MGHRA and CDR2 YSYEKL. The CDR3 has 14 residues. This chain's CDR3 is CASSQAEGSHGYTF. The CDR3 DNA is TGCGCCAGCAGCCAAGCGGAGGGAAGCCATGGCTACACCTTC.